This T cell receptor (beta chain) was observed in a study of shared clonotypes between healthy human individuals (dated by TCRdb to the early 2020s). Some background on the complete study: A few men and two women, aged 18 to 49 years, made up the cohort. For each donor, CD4 naive and CD4 memory were each given three plates, CD8 naive was given two plates, and CD8 memory was given one plate. To estimate repertoire size and how much clonotypes are shared between individuals, the study performed deep sequencing of blood TCR repertoires from roughly five healthy adults. Libraries were prepared and TCR repertoires were sequenced by different laboratories using diverse techniques, in order to increase sequencing depth and limit assay-specific biases. Leukapheresis yielded between about 0.9 and 8.9 billion PBMCs per donor. Study-level results and caveats: Even with the large sequencing depth, rarefaction of the sorted-subset datasets indicated that sequencing was incomplete. Larger estimated clonotype richness was generally found for naive subsets than for memory subsets. Pairwise subsampling indicated that sequencing depth was expected to affect the degree of clonotype sharing among donors. The small number of donors limited the genetic and exposure-history diversity represented. Sampling was limited to blood, and TCR repertoires in tissue likely differ from TCR repertoires in blood. Across a few donors, around 5.4% of naive CD4, roughly 3.5% of naive CD8, about 2.3% of memory CD4, and about 0.4% of memory CD8 clonotypes were shared. Compared with non-shared clonotypes, clonotypes shared by all four sorted-subset donors had higher generation probabilities.

Comments on this clone: The antigen it binds to is not known. The sample holds no much larger clone one base away, and base qualities are not on file.

TCR CDR3 regions were amplified from genomic DNA by multiplex PCR using the deep immunoSEQ assay. Genomic DNA extracted from each cell subset was distributed evenly over all wells of several immunoSEQ 96-well plates, and each plate served as one replicate. For sorted subsets, around 0.2 ug genomic DNA, equal to tens of thousands of T cell genomes, was loaded into each replicate PCR. Purified libraries were measured with a Qubit 3.0 fluorometer, size-checked on a Bioanalyzer 2100, and measured again with the KAPA Library Quantification kit. Every immunoSEQ 96-well plate was sequenced on a dedicated single-read 150-cycle Illumina NextSeq 550 flow cell. The study's own analysis went as follows. Because only junctional sequences without quality scores were contained in the immunoSEQ output, filtering matching that applied to full-length reads could not be performed. Sequences were annotated with PyIR, a Python wrapper for IgBLAST v1.9, and V/J genes and CDR3 were assigned using IMGT germline references. Reads were filtered out if the reads had weak V/J assignments (E-value above 1e-6), no CDR3, stop codons, out-of-frame junctions, or ambiguous translated residues. V3J clonotypes were defined as sequences sharing the same inferred V gene, J gene, and CDR3 amino acid sequence. Percentage overlap between repertoires was calculated by dividing the number of shared unique clonotypes by the size of the smaller repertoire. Richness of each repertoire was evaluated using RTK rarefaction, the Chao1 estimator, and Recon v2.1 estimates of unobserved clonotypes. For all TCRbeta clonotypes obtained by the gDNA method from several donors, generation probabilities were computed with OLGA. Sourced from immuneACCESS, this table was stored by TCRdb with only in-frame sequences that have V and J called. A share of the clones is absent; for the studies checked, an unresolved V gene accounts for under half, and the remainder has no known explanation. The DNA was the basis for D and trimming; V, J and clone size are from that table. The sample includes about 2 million clones, with roughly 96% observed a single time. The ten largest clones take up 0.13% of the sample.

Healthy HIV-negative adults with no recently reported acute infections or vaccinations were included as donors. Only Caucasian adults living in Nashville, Tennessee, USA were represented among the donors. Magnetic negative selection was used to enrich CD4+ T cells, after which naive cells were positively selected on CD45RA and the negative fraction became the memory subset. Blood was collected by leukapheresis, and PBMCs were isolated by Ficoll-Histopaque density gradient centrifugation and then cryopreserved in liquid nitrogen vapor phase. Purity and quantity of every magnetically sorted T cell population were checked by analytical flow cytometry. From each sorted fraction, genomic DNA was isolated and quantified by UV absorbance on a Nanodrop 2000c. According to the germline V gene (reference sequence), CDR1 reads SGHNT and CDR2 reads YYREEE. The CDR3 has 14 amino acids, counting the end cysteine and phenylalanine. Only CDR3 DNA remains: 42 bases, in frame from the first base. Trimming takes 4 bases off V and 3 bases off J; junction bases not matched to a gene: 4.

The receptor comes from a young man in good health. The receptor chain draws on TRBV5-4 and TRBJ2-7; a stretch of 10 junction bases matches TRBD2. The sequenced sample was naive CD4+ T cells sorted from blood. The label giving this sample's cell subset or site can be read as: CD45RA+ positively selected. The bases read TGTGCCAGCAGCCCTCTAGCGGGAGACTACGAGCAGTACTTC. Translated, this gives CASSPLAGDYEQYF.